Detailed here is one TCR beta chain. RNA served as the template for amplifying TCR beta CDR3 regions. First-round RT-PCR with HTBI primers preceded a second-round multiplex PCR. TCRdb itself ran the multiplex PCR reads through MiXCR, one entry per CDR3 protein. The table lists roughly 1.1 million distinct CDR3 sequences, about two fifths of them singletons. The sample belongs to a study of Graves' ophthalmopathy and Graves' hyperthyroidism. This CDR3 is 17 amino acids long. The V and J ends lost 10 bases and 0 bases, in that order; junction bases with no gene match: 14. CDR1 and CDR2 (germline): KGHDR, SFDVKD.

Input material: peripheral blood or thyroid tissue (not recorded which). The sequence came from an adult man with Graves' hyperthyroidism. The rearrangement joins TRBV24-1 to TRBJ1-5, with 7 bases matching TRBD1. For the CDR3, the DNA is TGTGCCACTGCTCCAGGGACAGATCAGTATAGCAATCAGCCCCAGCATTTT. Translating it yields CATAPGTDQYSNQPQHF.